The 30 T cell receptor beta chains given below trace back to one sample, sequenced in a study of identical twins. MiXCR, applied by TCRdb to the 5' RACE reads, yields one record per CDR3 protein. The sample yields 500,000 to 650,000 distinct CDR3 sequences, just over 7% seen once. This sample also appeared in a second study, on yellow fever vaccine responses in identical twins.

Source material: PBMCs. The receptors come from a woman aged 18-30 years in good health.

The chain joins TRBV6-5 to TRBJ2-2; 10 bases line up with TRBD2. V shed 3 bases and J 6 bases; nucleotides not matched to a gene: 4. Germline CDR1 and CDR2: MNHEY and SVGAGI. CDR3 size: 15 residues. The CDR3, as DNA: TGTGCCAGCAGTTATCGGACTAGCGGTTCCGGGGAGCTGTTTTTT. Its translation is CASSYRTSGSGELFF.

This clonotype was seen a few times. The J gene is TRBJ2-7, the V gene TRBV29-1, with TRBD2 identical over 7 bases. This CDR3 comprises 13 residues. Per the germline V gene, CDR1 is SQVTM and CDR2 is ANQGSEA. Trimming at V came to 6 bases and at J to 5 bases, leaving 10 bases not matched to a gene. The CDR3 reads CSVGGSLVNEQYF. The CDR3 nucleotides are TGCAGCGTCGGGGGGAGCCTGGTTAACGAGCAGTACTTC.

The sample holds many counts of this clonotype. V and J are TRBV12-3 or TRBV12-4 and TRBJ1-1; D is perhaps TRBD1 (6 bases). V dropped 3 bases and J dropped 1 base, with 15 bases sitting between them. The CDR3 totals 16 residues. The CDR3 DNA reads as TGTGCCAGCAGTTTTTTTACAGGGCTAAAGAACACTGAAGCTTTCTTT. It translates to CASSFFTGLKNTEAFF.

This clonotype came up many times. The chain recombines TRBV7-2 with TRBJ2-5; 7 nucleotides match TRBD2. V lost 0 bases, J lost 4 bases, and 8 bases stayed unmatched. There are 16 residues in the CDR3. The germline V gene encodes CDR1 SGHTA and CDR2 FQGNSA. DNA of the CDR3: TGTGCCAGCAGCTTAGCGCGGGTGACTAGCATAGAGACCCAGTACTTC. Translating gives CASSLARVTSIETQYF.

This clonotype was seen more than once but under ten times. In nucleotides, the CDR3 is TGTGCCAGCGGGCGGGGGGGCTGGGAGACCCAGTACTTC. Protein sequence: CASGRGGWETQYF. The chain is built from TRBV12-3 or TRBV12-4 and TRBJ2-5, with TRBD2 matching 9 bases. There are 13 residues in the CDR3. Trimming at V came to 8 bases and at J to 5 bases, leaving 6 bases not matched to a gene.

This clonotype was picked up a small number of times. The chain carries TRBV3-1 and TRBJ1-5; TRBD1 might be the D (6 bases). CDR1 LGHDT and CDR2 YNNKEL come from the germline V gene (reference sequence). The germline V and J ends were trimmed by 3 bases and 12 bases, with 21 bases remaining between them. This CDR3 spans 15 amino acids. CDR3 sequence: CASSQDSGGNQNQHF. DNA for the CDR3: TGTGCCAGCAGCCAGGACTCTGGGGGCAATCAAAACCAGCATTTT.

This CDR3 is CASSKTGSEYAEAFF. Written as DNA, the CDR3 is TGTGCCAGCAGCAAAACAGGGTCGGAGTACGCTGAAGCTTTCTTT. The chain joins TRBV6-1 to TRBJ1-1; D perhaps matches TRBD1 (6 bases). This CDR3 is built from 15 residues. The V gene lost 6 bases and the J gene lost 6 bases, with 20 bases spanning the gap. Germline CDR1 and CDR2: MNHNS and SASEGT.

There are a few counts of this clonotype. The rearrangement links TRBV12-3 or TRBV12-4 to TRBJ1-4, with a weak D call TRBD1 (5 bases). This CDR3 region has 14 residues. V was trimmed by 7 bases and J by 7 bases, leaving 16 bases between them. The DNA for the CDR3 is TGTGCCAGCACCCTGGGGGGGTTTCTTGAAAAACTGTTTTTT. This gives the protein CASTLGGFLEKLFF.

This clonotype has more than one count but fewer than ten. J is TRBJ1-2 and V is TRBV10-3; D unclear. Germline assignment: CDR1 ENHRY and CDR2 SYGVKD. The CDR3 runs to 14 residues. Trimming left V 2 bases short and J 5 bases short, with 12 bases between. In nucleotides, the CDR3 is TGTGCCATCAGTGAGGGAACGTCTCGGTATGGCTACACCTTC. Protein sequence: CAISEGTSRYGYTF.

This clonotype was observed a few times. CDR3 residues: CANSLSVGQGRGEQFF. The CDR3 region has the DNA TGTGCCAACTCCCTCTCGGTAGGACAGGGGCGAGGGGAGCAGTTCTTC. The rearrangement uses TRBV12-3 or TRBV12-4 and TRBJ2-1; 9 bases agree with TRBD1. The J segment lost 10 bases and the V segment lost 10 bases, leaving 20 bases of the junction unmatched. CDR3 length: 16 residues.

In its sample, this clonotype was seen many times. The V and J genes are TRBV12-3 or TRBV12-4 and TRBJ1-2; D is unresolved. This CDR3 comprises 15 residues. V was clipped by 8 bases and J by 1 base, with 17 bases between them. The CDR3 loop reads CASARAGGLNYGYTF. The CDR3 DNA reads as TGTGCCAGCGCACGTGCCGGAGGACTTAACTATGGCTACACCTTC.

The sample holds a few counts of this clonotype. The chain is built from TRBV9 and TRBJ2-7; D remains unclear. The CDR3 length is 13 residues. Germline values: CDR1 SGDLS, CDR2 YYNGEE. Deletions cut 0 bases from V and 0 bases from J, with 4 bases between. CDR3 sequence reads: CASSVDLSYEQYF. DNA for the CDR3: TGTGCCAGCAGCGTAGACCTCTCCTACGAGCAGTACTTC.

This clonotype was seen more than once but under ten times. The junction shows a germline mismatch at one end, possibly a read error. The chain is built from TRBV11-3 and TRBJ2-5, with 10 bases that match TRBD2. The CDR3 has 16 amino acids. Germline V lookup: CDR1 SGHNT, CDR2 YENEEA. The CDR3 DNA reads as TGTGCCAGCACCTTAGGGTCTAGCGGGAGCATAAAGACCCAGTACTTC. Amino acid sequence: CASTLGSSGSIKTQYF.

The chain joins TRBV20-1 to TRBJ2-3; the D is unclear. Looked up from germline, CDR1 is DFQATT and CDR2 is SNEGSKA (reference sequence). This CDR3 is 12 amino acids long. V was pared by 4 bases and J by 2 bases, with 7 bases between. CDR3 loop: CSATGDTDTQYF. For the CDR3, the DNA is TGCAGTGCTACGGGCGACACAGATACGCAGTATTTT.

This clonotype was counted at least ten times. The chain employs TRBV10-3 and TRBJ1-5; no firm D call. The CDR3 contains 14 residues. Trimming took 0 bases from V and 4 from J, leaving 7 bases between them. CDR1 ENHRY and CDR2 SYGVKD come from the germline V gene. This chain's CDR3 is CAISESWGNQPQHF. The CDR3 DNA is TGTGCCATCAGTGAGTCGTGGGGTAATCAGCCCCAGCATTTT.

The chain recombines TRBV20-1 with TRBJ2-5, with D possibly matching TRBD2 (7 bases). The ends were cut back, 3 bases at V and 5 bases at J, with 22 bases in the middle. The CDR3 spans 16 residues. Germline lookup yields CDR1 DFQATT and CDR2 SNEGSKA (reference sequence). The CDR3 DNA follows: TGCAGTGCTAGGGATTACCGGGGGGCTGGAGTGGAGACCCAGTACTTC. Translated: CSARDYRGAGVETQYF.

This clonotype occurred a few times. The genes are TRBV28 and TRBJ2-1; TRBD2 matches at 9 bases. Trimming cost V 3 bases and J 0 bases; bases outside gene matches: 0. The CDR3 has 15 residues. The germline CDR1 and CDR2 sequences are MDHEN and SYDVKM. The CDR3 nucleotides read TGTGCCAGCAGTTTGCGGGAGGGCTCCTACAATGAGCAGTTCTTC. Its protein product is CASSLREGSYNEQFF. Supplemented by reference TRBV28 and TRBJ2-1, the full variable domain reads DVKVTQSSRYLVKRTGEKVFLECVQDMDHENMFWYRQDPGLGLRLIYFSYDVKMKEKGDIPEGYSVSREKKERFSLILESASTNQTSMYLCASSLREGSYNEQFFGPGTRLTVL.

A few counts support this clonotype. This chain's CDR3 is CATSEQWTGTAFF. CDR3 nucleotide sequence: TGTGCCACCAGTGAACAATGGACCGGTACGGCTTTCTTT. The rearrangement joins TRBV24-1 to TRBJ1-1, with unresolved D. V lost 4 bases to trimming and J lost 11 bases, with 16 bases between them. The CDR3 length is 13 residues. CDR1 and CDR2 from the germline V gene are KGHDR and SFDVKD.

V usage is TRBV3-1 and J usage is TRBJ1-4; D unclear. V lost 3 bases and J 6 bases, leaving 14 bases between the germline ends. Germline V lookup: CDR1 LGHDT, CDR2 YNNKEL (reference sequence). The CDR3 covers 15 residues. The CDR3 protein is CASSQKPDTYEKLFF. The CDR3 DNA reads TGTGCCAGCAGCCAGAAGCCTGACACATATGAAAAACTGTTTTTT.

This clonotype was seen ten or more times. The rearrangement joins TRBV28 to TRBJ2-1, with TRBD2 as a possible D gene (6 bases). This CDR3 has 17 residues. Between the trimmed V and J ends, which lost 2 bases and 5 bases, there was a span of 19 bases. Germline-derived CDR1 and CDR2 are MDHEN and SYDVKM. The CDR3 protein is CASSLTGRRLDHNEQFF. The CDR3 DNA follows: TGTGCCAGCAGTTTAACGGGCCGGAGACTAGACCACAATGAGCAGTTCTTC.

This clonotype has more than one count but fewer than ten. V gene TRBV12-3 or TRBV12-4 combines with J gene TRBJ2-7; no reliable D call. Trimming removed 6 bases from V and 0 bases from J, with 21 bases in between. The CDR3 has 17 amino acids. The CDR3 DNA reads TGTGCCAGCAGCTTAAGCTGGACCCTTCTTAGCTCCTACGAGCAGTACTTC. It yields the protein CASSLSWTLLSSYEQYF.

This clonotype appeared many times. The CDR3 coding sequence is TGTGCCAGCAGGTTTCGTCAGGGATTTTCTCGACACAATGAGCAGTTCTTC. Translation: CASRFRQGFSRHNEQFF. The chain couples TRBV6-1 to TRBJ2-1, with D perhaps matching TRBD1 (5 bases). Germline V lookup: CDR1 MNHNS, CDR2 SASEGT. The germline V and J ends were trimmed by 6 bases and 5 bases, with 23 bases remaining between them. This CDR3 is 17 amino acids long.

CDR3 residues: CSARDPGQLNTEAFF. In DNA, the CDR3 is TGCAGTGCTAGGGACCCGGGACAGCTGAACACTGAAGCTTTCTTT. This rearrangement joins TRBV20-1 to TRBJ1-1; 7 nucleotides agree with TRBD1. With V trimmed by 3 bases and J by 0 bases, 7 bases remained unmatched. The CDR3 spans 15 residues. Germline CDR1 reads DFQATT; CDR2 reads SNEGSKA (reference sequence).

This rearrangement joins TRBV24-1 to TRBJ2-5; tentative D call: TRBD1 (6 bases). Germline CDR1 is KGHDR and CDR2 is SFDVKD. The CDR3 covers 15 residues. The V end lost 3 bases, the J end lost 7 bases, and 17 bases lay between the germline ends. CDR3 in amino acids: CATSDPLGAWGTQYF. CDR3 coding DNA: TGTGCCACCAGTGATCCGCTGGGGGCTTGGGGGACCCAGTACTTC.

The V gene is TRBV13, the J gene TRBJ2-7; 7 positions match TRBD2. Trimming removed 5 bases from V and 0 bases from J; junction bases left unmatched: 4. The CDR3 has 14 residues. Germline V gene data show CDR1 as PRHDT and CDR2 as FYEKMQ (reference sequence). Written as DNA, the CDR3 is TGTGCCAGCAGCACTAGCGACCTCTCCTACGAGCAGTACTTC. Translating gives CASSTSDLSYEQYF.

The J gene is TRBJ2-5, the V gene TRBV20-1; 10 nucleotides line up with TRBD2. Germline lookup yields CDR1 DFQATT and CDR2 SNEGSKA (reference sequence). CDR3 length equals 18 residues. Trimming at V came to 0 bases and at J to 2 bases, leaving 12 bases not matched to a gene. This CDR3 reads CSARDLLAGVRGQETQYF. The CDR3 DNA reads as TGCAGTGCTAGAGATCTTCTAGCGGGAGTTAGAGGGCAAGAGACCCAGTACTTC.

V gene TRBV6-1 combines with J gene TRBJ1-1; no clear D gene. CDR1 MNHNS and CDR2 SASEGT come from the germline V gene. The V end was cut by 0 bases, the J end by 9 bases, with 5 bases between. This CDR3 comprises 11 residues. The CDR3 DNA reads TGTGCCAGCAGTGAAGCGCGACAAGCTTTCTTT. Protein product: CASSEARQAFF.

The genes are TRBV19 and TRBJ2-4, with D unclear. The germline CDR1 and CDR2 sequences are LNHDA and SQIVND (reference sequence). The length of the CDR3 is 14 residues. Between the trimmed V and J ends, which lost 5 bases and 4 bases, there was a span of 12 bases. The CDR3 sequence is CASSHRVGKNIQYF. CDR3 sequence (DNA): TGTGCCAGTAGTCACCGTGTGGGGAAAAACATTCAGTACTTC.

In its sample, this clonotype was seen many times. The rearrangement joins TRBV2 to TRBJ2-7; D assignment may be TRBD1 or TRBD2 (6 bases each). The CDR3 runs to 15 residues. Germline values: CDR1 SNHLY, CDR2 FYNNEI. V was clipped by 6 bases and J by 0 bases, with 15 bases between them. CDR3 region: CASRSWGALSYEQYF. The CDR3 nucleotides are TGTGCCAGCAGATCGTGGGGGGCCCTCTCCTACGAGCAGTACTTC.

This clonotype has more than one count but fewer than ten. J is TRBJ2-5 and V is TRBV5-1; TRBD2 is a possible D gene (6 bases). Trimming stripped 4 bases from V and 1 base from J, with 14 bases between. CDR3 length equals 15 residues. CDR1 and CDR2 (germline): SGHRS, YFSETQ. For the CDR3, the DNA is TGCGCCAGCAGCGGAGGGACGGCTATCCAAGAGACCCAGTACTTC. Its protein product is CASSGGTAIQETQYF. The complete variable domain, with remaining parts taken from reference TRBV5-1 and TRBJ2-5, reads KAGVTQTPRYLIKTRGQQVTLSCSPISGHRSVSWYQQTPGQGLQFLFEYFSETQRNKGNFPGRFSGRQFSNSRSEMNVSTLELGDSALYLCASSGGTAIQETQYFGPGTRLLVL.